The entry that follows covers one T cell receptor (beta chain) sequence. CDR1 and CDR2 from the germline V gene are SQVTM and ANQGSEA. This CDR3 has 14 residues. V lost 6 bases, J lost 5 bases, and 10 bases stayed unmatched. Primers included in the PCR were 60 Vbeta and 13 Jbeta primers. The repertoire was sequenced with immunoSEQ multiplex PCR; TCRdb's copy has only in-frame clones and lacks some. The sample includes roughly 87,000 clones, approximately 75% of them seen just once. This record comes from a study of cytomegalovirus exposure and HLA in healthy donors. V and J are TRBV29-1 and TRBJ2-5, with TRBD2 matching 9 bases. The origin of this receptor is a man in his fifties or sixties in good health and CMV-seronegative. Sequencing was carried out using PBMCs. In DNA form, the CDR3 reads TGCAGCGTATCGAAGCGGGGGGCCGGGGAGACCCAGTACTTC. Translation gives CSVSKRGAGETQYF.